Below are 16 T cell receptor beta chains sequenced from a single sample in a study of blood T cell repertoires in COVID-19. Assay used: immunoSEQ multiplex PCR; TCRdb lists only in-frame clones, some missing. The sample yields 150,000 to 200,000 clones, around four fifths seen once. Sequencing used PBMCs or T cells enriched from blood (not recorded which). These receptors came from a man aged 35 to 55 who had recovered from COVID-19.

As regards this clone: Other nucleotide sequences from this sample produce the same CDR3. The J gene is TRBJ2-7, the V gene TRBV9, with a possible D match to TRBD1 (6 bases). The V and J ends lost 0 bases and 6 bases respectively, with 13 bases between them. The CDR3 loop spans 14 amino acids. Germline CDR1 SGDLS, CDR2 YYNGEE. The CDR3: CASSVGGLAGEQYF. The CDR3 DNA is TGTGCCAGCAGCGTAGGGGGGCTAGCCGGCGAGCAGTACTTC.

The chain has TRBV5-4 and TRBJ2-3; 11 nucleotides agree with TRBD2. This CDR3 region has 16 residues. Germline CDR1 SGHNT, CDR2 YYREEE (reference sequence). The V gene end was trimmed by 3 bases and the J gene end by 2 bases; junction bases not matched to a gene: 5. The CDR3 nucleotides are TGTGCCAGCAGCTCTGGGACTAGCGGTCTCACAGATACGCAGTATTTT. This encodes CASSSGTSGLTDTQYF. Drawing the rest from reference TRBV5-4 and TRBJ2-3, the complete variable domain is ETGVTQSPTHLIKTRGQQVTLRCSSQSGHNTVSWYQQALGQGPQFIFQYYREEENGRGNFPPRFSGLQFPNYSSELNVNALELDDSALYLCASSSGTSGLTDTQYFGPGTRLTVL.

The chain employs TRBV5-6 and TRBJ1-3; D possibly corresponds to TRBD1 (6 bases). V was trimmed by 0 bases and J by 6 bases, leaving 16 bases between them. The V gene's germline CDR1 is SGHDT and CDR2 YYEEEE. The CDR3 spans 16 residues. The CDR3 loop reads CASSLESRGQTNTIYF. The CDR3 DNA follows: TGTGCCAGCAGCTTGGAAAGTCGAGGACAGACAAACACCATATATTTT.

This sequence joins TRBV6-5 and TRBJ1-5, with D unclear. The CDR3 spans 13 residues. CDR1 MNHEY and CDR2 SVGAGI come from the germline V gene. V lost 0 bases to trimming and J lost 7 bases, with 7 bases between them. The CDR3: CASSYSTKQPQHF. The CDR3 bases are TGTGCCAGCAGTTACTCGACAAAACAGCCCCAGCATTTT.

The chain carries TRBV7-9 and TRBJ2-7; D perhaps matches TRBD1 (5 bases). The CDR3 is 13 residues long. V lost 7 bases and J lost 1, with 11 bases in between. Per germline, CDR1 SEHNR and CDR2 FQNEAQ (reference sequence). CDR3 nucleotide sequence: TGTGCCAGCACCATAGACAGATCCTACGAGCAGTACTTC. This encodes CASTIDRSYEQYF.

The rearrangement joins TRBV11-2 to TRBJ2-1; 9 bases align to TRBD1. CDR3 size: 15 residues. The germline CDR1 and CDR2 sequences are SGHAT and FQNNGV. With V trimmed by 1 base and J by 6 bases, 4 bases remained unmatched. Here the CDR3 reads CASSLVRTGVNEQFF. In DNA, the CDR3 is TGTGCCAGCAGCTTAGTAAGGACAGGGGTCAATGAGCAGTTCTTC.

The chain is built from TRBV28 and TRBJ1-2; D is unclear. The CDR3 contains 14 residues. V dropped 2 bases and J dropped 0 bases, with 7 bases sitting between them. Germline V gene sequence: CDR1 MDHEN, CDR2 SYDVKM. The CDR3 is CASSLAGTNYGYTF. DNA of the CDR3: TGTGCCAGCAGTTTAGCCGGTACTAACTATGGCTACACCTTC.

The DNA of the CDR3 is TGTGCCAGCAGTAGACAGGGTATCTATGGCTACACCTTC. Translating gives CASSRQGIYGYTF. The chain joins TRBV2 to TRBJ1-2; 7 bases are shared with TRBD1. J was trimmed by 4 bases and V by 5 bases; bases with no gene match: 4. There are 13 residues in the CDR3. Germline V gene data show CDR1 as SNHLY and CDR2 as FYNNEI.

This chain uses TRBV6-5 with TRBJ2-4; possible D gene TRBD2, 5 bases. V was trimmed by 11 bases and J by 0 bases, leaving 11 bases between them. CDR1 is MNHEY and CDR2 is SVGAGI in the germline V gene. The CDR3 sequence is 13 residues long. The CDR3 nucleotides read TGTGCCTCCGGGATACTAGCCAAAAACATTCAGTACTTC. This translates into CASGILAKNIQYF.

The chain carries TRBV7-8 and TRBJ1-2; D possibly corresponds to TRBD1 (5 bases). V was clipped by 1 base and J by 5 bases, with 14 bases between them. CDR1 is SGHVS, CDR2 FQNEAQ, per germline. This CDR3 has 15 residues. The chain's CDR3 is CASSLEVGLEYGYTF. CDR3 DNA: TGTGCCAGCAGCTTAGAGGTGGGGCTCGAATATGGCTACACCTTC.

The chain combines TRBV7-2 with TRBJ2-3, with D possibly matching TRBD2 (5 bases). CDR3 size: 14 residues. The germline V gene has CDR1 SGHTA and CDR2 FQGNSA. Trimming took 2 bases from V and 11 from J, leaving 17 bases between them. CDR3 region: CASSLLTNSLGQYF. DNA of the CDR3: TGTGCCAGCAGCTTATTGACTAACTCATTGGGGCAGTATTTT.

The rearrangement links TRBV19 to TRBJ1-1; TRBD1 aligns across 9 bases. Germline V gives CDR1 LNHDA, CDR2 SQIVND (reference sequence). After removal of 9 bases from V and 7 bases from J, the junction contained 6 bases not matched to a gene. The CDR3 contains 12 residues. For the CDR3, the DNA is TGTGCCAGCGGGACAGGGAGGGGTGAAGCTTTCTTT. It encodes CASGTGRGEAFF.

In its sample, this clone was seen many times. The CDR3 is CASSQDRLAGGPITDTQYF. CDR3 coding DNA: TGTGCCAGCAGCCAAGATCGACTAGCGGGAGGGCCCATCACAGATACGCAGTATTTT. The V and J genes are TRBV3-1 (or the pseudogene TRBV3-2) and TRBJ2-3, with 14 positions matching TRBD2. V trimming: 0 bases; J trimming: 2 bases; junction bases outside the gene matches: 7. Germline CDR1 and CDR2: LGHDT and YNNKEL (reference sequence). This CDR3 spans 19 amino acids.

The genes are TRBV15 and TRBJ1-1; possibly TRBD1 for D (6 bases). Germline V lookup: CDR1 LNHNV, CDR2 YYDKDF (reference sequence). This CDR3 contains 14 residues. V was shortened by 0 bases and J by 4 bases, with 9 bases between the two germline ends. The CDR3 loop is CATSRDRGSTEAFF. The CDR3 DNA reads as TGTGCCACCAGCAGAGATAGGGGGAGCACTGAAGCTTTCTTT.

This chain uses TRBV3-1 (or the pseudogene TRBV3-2) with TRBJ1-5, with D perhaps matching TRBD1 (5 bases). Trimming removed 5 bases from V and 9 bases from J, with 11 bases in between. The germline V gene has CDR1 LGHDT and CDR2 YNNKEL (reference sequence). The CDR3 extends over 12 amino acids. Written as DNA, the CDR3 is TGTGCCAGCAGCTCCTGGGGGGGGCCCCAGCATTTT. Amino acids: CASSSWGGPQHF.

The chain recombines TRBV10-2 with TRBJ1-1, with 7 nucleotides matching TRBD1. Losses at the gene ends were 7 bases for V and 1 base for J; bases not matched to a gene: 6. This CDR3 region has 14 residues. Germline assignment: CDR1 WSHSY and CDR2 SAAADI. CDR3 coding DNA: TGCGCCAGCAAAGTCCAGGGGGAGAACACTGAAGCTTTCTTT. This codes for CASKVQGENTEAFF.